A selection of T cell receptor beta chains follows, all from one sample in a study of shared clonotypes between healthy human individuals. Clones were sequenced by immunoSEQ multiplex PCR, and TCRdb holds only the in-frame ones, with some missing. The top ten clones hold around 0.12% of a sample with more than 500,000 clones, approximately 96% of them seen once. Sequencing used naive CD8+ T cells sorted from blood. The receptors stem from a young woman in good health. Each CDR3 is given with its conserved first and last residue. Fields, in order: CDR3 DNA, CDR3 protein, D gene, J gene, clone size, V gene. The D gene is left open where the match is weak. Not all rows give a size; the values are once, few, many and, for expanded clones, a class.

DNA: TGCGCCAGCAGCTTTGGGGGCGTTAACACCGGGGAGCTGTTTTTT
CDR3: CASSFGGVNTGELFF
D: NA
J: TRBJ2-2
size: once
V: TRBV5-1

DNA: TGTGCCACCAGCCCGCGGGGCGCTGGGGCCAACGTCCTGACTTTC
CDR3: CATSPRGAGANVLTF
D: NA
J: TRBJ2-6
size: NA
V: TRBV15

DNA: TGTGCCAGCTGTCCCGGGCGGAAGTCCTCCTACGAGCAGTACTTC
CDR3: CASCPGRKSSYEQYF
D: NA
J: TRBJ2-7
size: NA
V: TRBV28

DNA: TGCGCCAGCAGCCACCCCGGGACAGGGGACGAAAAACTGTTTTTT
CDR3: CASSHPGTGDEKLFF
D: TRBD1
J: TRBJ1-4
size: once
V: TRBV4-1

DNA: TGTGCCAGCAGTGAAAGGGCCCCACCCCCCGAAAAACTGTTTTTT
CDR3: CASSERAPPPEKLFF
D: NA
J: TRBJ1-4
size: NA
V: TRBV2

DNA: TGCAGCGTTGAAAGACAGGGCTCTGGAAACACCATATATTTT
CDR3: CSVERQGSGNTIYF
D: TRBD1
J: TRBJ1-3
size: NA
V: TRBV29-1

DNA: TGTGCCAGCGCGACAGGAGGACAGCCCCAGCATTTT
CDR3: CASATGGQPQHF
D: NA
J: TRBJ1-5
size: NA
V: TRBV27

DNA: TGTGCCAGCAGCTTGGAAGGGGGTACGCAGTATTTT
CDR3: CASSLEGGTQYF
D: NA
J: TRBJ2-3
size: NA
V: TRBV27

DNA: TGTGCCAGCAGTTTCTCGACAGGGGCCGTCACTGAAGCTTTCTTT
CDR3: CASSFSTGAVTEAFF
D: TRBD1
J: TRBJ1-1
size: NA
V: TRBV27

DNA: TGTGCCAGCAGCTTGGGGGACCTTGGCGAGCAGTACTTC
CDR3: CASSLGDLGEQYF
D: NA
J: TRBJ2-7
size: NA
V: TRBV5-6

DNA: TGTGCCTGGGGGGACAGAAACACTGAAGCTTTCTTT
CDR3: CAWGDRNTEAFF
D: TRBD1
J: TRBJ1-1
size: NA
V: TRBV30

DNA: TGTGCCAGCAGTGAGGCAACAGGGGGCGCGGAAGCTTTCTTT
CDR3: CASSEATGGAEAFF
D: TRBD1
J: TRBJ1-1
size: NA
V: TRBV2

DNA: TGTGCCAGCAGTTTAATGGCGGGAGGGTGGAATGAGCAGTTCTTC
CDR3: CASSLMAGGWNEQFF
D: TRBD2
J: TRBJ2-1
size: NA
V: TRBV27

DNA: TGTGCCAGCAGCGCCCTAGAGGGCAGCTCCTACGAGCAGTACTTC
CDR3: CASSALEGSSYEQYF
D: NA
J: TRBJ2-7
size: NA
V: TRBV5-5

DNA: TGTGCCAGCAGCCTCATTTCGGTAGGGGAAAACACTGAAGCTTTCTTT
CDR3: CASSLISVGENTEAFF
D: NA
J: TRBJ1-1
size: NA
V: TRBV7-6

DNA: TGTGCCAGCAGCTTACCGGACAGGGCGACAGATACGCAGTATTTT
CDR3: CASSLPDRATDTQYF
D: TRBD1
J: TRBJ2-3
size: NA
V: TRBV5-6

DNA: TGTGCCAGCAGTACCATTGCGGGACTAGCGAAAGACTACGAGCAGTACTTC
CDR3: CASSTIAGLAKDYEQYF
D: TRBD2
J: TRBJ2-7
size: NA
V: TRBV28

DNA: TGTGCCAGCAGCTTAGACGCCAGGGGTAGGGAGACCCAGTACTTC
CDR3: CASSLDARGRETQYF
D: NA
J: TRBJ2-5
size: NA
V: TRBV7-8

DNA: TGTGCCAGTCATTCTCAGGGGGCGCGGGAAAAACTGTTTTTT
CDR3: CASHSQGAREKLFF
D: TRBD1
J: TRBJ1-4
size: NA
V: TRBV2